These 23 T cell receptor beta chains were sequenced from one sample in a study of regulatory T cells in long-lasting Graves disease. The time point was: persistent/refractory GD, antithyroid drugs over 5 years with positive TRAb. Making the TCR library involved RNA that had been extracted from PBMCs. Relying on iRepertoire HTBI primers and Arm-PCR of CDR3 regions, the team built TCR beta libraries. TCRdb passed the multiplex PCR reads through MiXCR, listing each CDR3 protein once. The sample includes about 470,000 distinct CDR3 sequences, roughly 20% of them seen just once. Sequencing used peripheral blood mononuclear cells (PBMCs), obtained when the disease was refractory, from a patient treated with antithyroid drugs. Receptors originate from a female donor with Graves disease.

Ten or more counts support this clonotype. The genes are TRBV20-1 and TRBJ2-5; maybe TRBD2 (6 bases). CDR1 and CDR2 (germline): DFQATT, SNEGSKA (reference sequence). There are 16 residues in the CDR3. V was pared by 0 bases and J by 5 bases, with 19 bases between. Here the CDR3 reads CSARETPDGRGETQYF. The CDR3 region has the DNA TGCAGTGCTAGAGAAACCCCGGACGGCCGGGGGGAGACCCAGTACTTC.

This clonotype has at least ten counts. The V and J genes are TRBV2 and TRBJ1-1; D not certain. The V end lost 3 bases, the J end lost 11 bases, and 16 bases lay between the germline ends. CDR3 length: 13 residues. Germline CDR1 is SNHLY and CDR2 is FYNNEI. The CDR3 is CASSDPLDVVAFF. The DNA for the CDR3 is TGTGCCAGCAGTGACCCTTTGGACGTGGTGGCTTTCTTT.

This clonotype was observed many times. The V call is TRBV29-1, the J call TRBJ2-5; possibly TRBD1 for D (5 bases). CDR3 length equals 13 residues. V was cut by 7 bases and J by 4 bases, with 16 bases left in between. Germline lookup yields CDR1 SQVTM and CDR2 ANQGSEA. The CDR3 loop reads CSAKTDAPETQYF. The CDR3 DNA sequence: TGCAGCGCCAAGACAGATGCTCCAGAGACCCAGTACTTC.

The CDR3 reads CATSRKYQPQHF. CDR3 DNA: TGTGCCACCAGCAGAAAGTACCAGCCCCAGCATTTT. This sequence joins TRBV15 and TRBJ1-5; no reliable D call. The V and J ends lost 2 bases and 7 bases respectively, with 6 bases between them. The CDR3 has 12 residues. Germline V gene lookup returns CDR1 LNHNV and CDR2 YYDKDF (reference sequence). Based on the CDR3 plus reference TRBV15 and TRBJ1-5, the full variable domain is DAMVIQNPRYQVTQFGKPVTLSCSQTLNHNVMYWYQQKSSQAPKLLFHYYDKDFNNEADTPDNFQSRRPNTSFCFLDIRSPGLGDTAMYLCATSRKYQPQHFGDGTRLSIL.

This rearrangement joins TRBV20-1 to TRBJ2-1, with 8 positions matching TRBD2. The trim removed 6 bases at V and 7 bases at J, leaving 5 bases unmatched. The germline V gene encodes CDR1 DFQATT and CDR2 SNEGSKA (reference sequence). There are 12 residues in the CDR3. The CDR3 region is CSALAGKNEQFF. In DNA, the CDR3 is TGCAGTGCCTTAGCGGGAAAGAATGAGCAGTTCTTC.

The J gene is TRBJ2-7, the V gene TRBV6-2 or TRBV6-3, with a possible D match to TRBD1 (6 bases). Germline V gives CDR1 MNHEY, CDR2 SVGEGT. The CDR3 extends over 14 amino acids. V dropped 2 bases and J dropped 6 bases, with 14 bases sitting between them. CDR3 in DNA: TGTGCCAGCAGTTACGGGCAGGGGTTCACCGAGCAGTACTTC. It translates to CASSYGQGFTEQYF.

This clonotype was counted ten times or more. This rearrangement joins TRBV28 to TRBJ2-7; TRBD1 aligns across 9 bases. After removal of 7 bases from V and 3 bases from J, the junction contained 10 bases not matched to a gene. The germline CDR1 and CDR2 sequences are MDHEN and SYDVKM. The CDR3 has 15 amino acids. CDR3 protein: CASNLKGQGNYEQYF. Here the CDR3 DNA reads TGTGCCAGCAACCTAAAGGGACAGGGCAACTACGAGCAGTACTTC.

The sample holds many counts of this clonotype. This sequence joins TRBV6-5 and TRBJ1-1; a weak D match, TRBD1 (6 bases). Germline V CDR1 and CDR2: MNHEY, SVGAGI. The V end lost 2 bases, the J end lost 7 bases, and 17 bases lay between the germline ends. This CDR3 comprises 15 residues. This CDR3 is CASSYRDRRGGEAFF. The DNA for the CDR3 is TGTGCCAGCAGTTACCGGGACCGGAGAGGGGGTGAAGCTTTCTTT.

A note on this clonotype: An end of the junction does not agree with germline; a read error may underlie this. V usage is TRBV12-3 or TRBV12-4 and J usage is TRBJ2-2; D is perhaps TRBD2 (7 bases). The length of the CDR3 is 17 residues. Here the CDR3 DNA reads TGCGCCAGCAGTTTAGCGCTAAGGGGGGGGAACACCGGGGAGCTGTTTTTT. Amino acids: CASSLALRGGNTGELFF.

There are many counts of this clonotype. This chain uses TRBV11-2 with TRBJ2-7; 9 positions agree with TRBD2. The J segment lost 7 bases and the V segment lost 4 bases, leaving 14 bases of the junction unmatched. Per the germline V gene, CDR1 is SGHAT and CDR2 is FQNNGV. CDR3 size: 16 residues. The chain's CDR3 is CASSSTHLAGSREQYF. The DNA of the CDR3 is TGTGCCAGCAGCTCCACCCACCTAGCGGGGTCGAGGGAGCAGTACTTC.

This clonotype was recorded at least ten times. The chain has TRBV30 and TRBJ2-5; D is undetermined. V was clipped by 2 bases and J by 2 bases, with 9 bases between them. The CDR3 totals 13 residues. From germline, CDR1 is GTSNPN and CDR2 SVGIG (reference sequence). CDR3 bases: TGTGCCTGGAGTAAAGGAATTCAAGAGACCCAGTACTTC. Its translation: CAWSKGIQETQYF.

This chain connects TRBV7-9 to TRBJ2-7; TRBD1 agrees at 9 bases. CDR1 is SEHNR and CDR2 is FQNEAQ in the germline V gene (reference sequence). The V gene end was trimmed by 5 bases and the J gene end by 2 bases; junction bases not matched to a gene: 19. This CDR3 spans 19 amino acids. CDR3 coding DNA: TGTGCCAGCAGCCTTCCGGGGACAGGGCTTAATACCGACCCCTACGAGCAGTACTTC. Its protein is CASSLPGTGLNTDPYEQYF.

In its sample, this clonotype was seen many times. The chain links TRBV6-5 to TRBJ2-5; 8 nucleotides align to TRBD1. Germline V gene sequence: CDR1 MNHEY, CDR2 SVGAGI. V was clipped by 2 bases and J by 3 bases; unmatched bases: 2. This CDR3 has 14 amino acids. The DNA of the CDR3 is TGTGCCAGCAGTTACCCAGGGGGCGAAGAGACCCAGTACTTC. This sequence encodes CASSYPGGEETQYF.

This clonotype has a count of ten or more. The V gene is TRBV6-1, the J gene TRBJ1-2; TRBD1 agrees at 7 bases. The CDR3 is made up of 15 amino acids. J lost 3 bases, V lost 5 bases, and 9 bases had no gene match. CDR1 MNHNS and CDR2 SASEGT come from the germline V gene. In DNA, the CDR3 is TGTGCCAGCAGTAGACAGGGAATTGGCCACTATGGCTACACCTTC. Its protein product is CASSRQGIGHYGYTF.

Points on this clonotype: A clone one base away is much larger, so this may be a read error. This likely comes from a read error, as the CDR3 has no conserved phenylalanine or tryptophan at its end. Here the CDR3 DNA reads TGTGCCAGCAGTGTACAGGGGATAGAGACCCAGTACTCC. Its translation is CASSVQGIETQYS. The rearrangement links TRBV28 to TRBJ2-5; 7 bases agree with TRBD1. Germline CDR1 is MDHEN and CDR2 is SYDVKM. With 5 bases clipped from V and 4 bases from J, the junction kept 4 bases outside the gene matches. This CDR3 contains 13 residues.

This chain joins TRBV12-3 or TRBV12-4 and TRBJ2-7; D unclear. V shed 6 bases and J shed 5 bases, with 8 bases lying between them. This CDR3 has 11 residues. CDR3 amino acids: CASSSIDEQYF. CDR3 DNA sequence: TGTGCCAGCAGCAGCATAGACGAGCAGTACTTC.

The chain recombines TRBV3-1 with TRBJ1-1, with D hard to call. The germline gives CDR1 LGHDT, CDR2 YNNKEL (reference sequence). The V end was cut by 1 base, the J end by 4 bases, with 7 bases between. The CDR3 contains 13 residues. The CDR3 loop reads CASSQVMATEAFF. CDR3 nucleotides: TGTGCCAGCAGCCAAGTGATGGCCACTGAAGCTTTCTTT.

DNA of the CDR3: TGTGCCAGCAGCGGAGGGTGGACACTTTTAGAGGCCAAAAACATTCAGTACTTC. Its protein product is CASSGGWTLLEAKNIQYF. The genes are TRBV11-2 and TRBJ2-4; D possibly corresponds to TRBD2 (6 bases). V lost 5 bases and J 1 base, leaving 21 bases between the germline ends. The CDR3 totals 18 residues. The germline CDR1 and CDR2 sequences are SGHAT and FQNNGV.

The V and J genes are TRBV20-1 and TRBJ1-4; D may be TRBD1 (6 bases). Trimming stripped 3 bases from V and 8 bases from J, with 13 bases between. Per the germline V gene, CDR1 is DFQATT and CDR2 is SNEGSKA (reference sequence). The CDR3 is made up of 13 amino acids. In nucleotides, the CDR3 is TGCAGTGCTAGGGGGGCCCCTATCGAAAAACTGTTTTTT. Protein product: CSARGAPIEKLFF.

Only a few counts were recorded for this clonotype. The junction shows a germline mismatch at one end, possibly a read error. CDR3 bases: TGCAGCGCCCCAGGTTCGGACTATGGCTACACCTTT. Its protein is CSAPGSDYGYTF. The chain uses TRBV29-1 and TRBJ1-2, with D uncertain. The CDR3 runs to 12 residues. The germline V gene encodes CDR1 SQVTM and CDR2 ANQGSEA. The full variable domain, with the rest looked up from reference TRBV29-1 and TRBJ1-2, is SAVISQKPSRDICQRGTSLTIQCQVDSQVTMMFWYRQQPGQSLTLIATANQGSEATYESGFVIDKFPISRPNLTFSTLTVSNMSPEDSSIYLCSAPGSDYGYTFGSGTRLTVV.

This sequence joins TRBV28 and TRBJ2-4; 8 positions match TRBD1. The CDR3 runs 17 residues. Germline V gives CDR1 MDHEN, CDR2 SYDVKM. V dropped 5 bases and J dropped 7; count of bases not matched to a gene: 16. The CDR3 DNA is TGTGCCAGCAGTCCAACCTCCGGGACAGGCCCAAGGAACATTCAGTACTTC. Protein sequence: CASSPTSGTGPRNIQYF.

The CDR3 spells CASSDIYEQFF. CDR3 in DNA: TGTGCCAGCAGTGATATTTATGAGCAGTTCTTC. V gene TRBV2 combines with J gene TRBJ2-1, with D uncertain. Trimming shortened V by 3 bases and J by 8 bases, and 5 bases separated the two germline ends. The CDR3 has 11 amino acids. Germline values: CDR1 SNHLY, CDR2 FYNNEI. Looking up the rest from reference TRBV2 and TRBJ2-1 gives the full variable domain: EPEVTQTPSHQVTQMGQEVILRCVPISNHLYFYWYRQILGQKVEFLVSFYNNEISEKSEIFDDQFSVERPDGSNFTLKIRSTKLEDSAMYFCASSDIYEQFFGPGTRLTVL.

This clonotype was recorded at least ten times. V gene TRBV6-5 combines with J gene TRBJ2-7; TRBD2 aligns across 12 bases. This CDR3 has 18 amino acids. Germline CDR1 is MNHEY and CDR2 is SVGAGI. V shed 0 bases, J shed 2 bases, and the junction held 8 bases outside the gene matches. CDR3 coding DNA: TGTGCCAGCAGTTACTCGATGGTGACTAGCGGGAGAACCTACGAGCAGTACTTC. It is translated as CASSYSMVTSGRTYEQYF.